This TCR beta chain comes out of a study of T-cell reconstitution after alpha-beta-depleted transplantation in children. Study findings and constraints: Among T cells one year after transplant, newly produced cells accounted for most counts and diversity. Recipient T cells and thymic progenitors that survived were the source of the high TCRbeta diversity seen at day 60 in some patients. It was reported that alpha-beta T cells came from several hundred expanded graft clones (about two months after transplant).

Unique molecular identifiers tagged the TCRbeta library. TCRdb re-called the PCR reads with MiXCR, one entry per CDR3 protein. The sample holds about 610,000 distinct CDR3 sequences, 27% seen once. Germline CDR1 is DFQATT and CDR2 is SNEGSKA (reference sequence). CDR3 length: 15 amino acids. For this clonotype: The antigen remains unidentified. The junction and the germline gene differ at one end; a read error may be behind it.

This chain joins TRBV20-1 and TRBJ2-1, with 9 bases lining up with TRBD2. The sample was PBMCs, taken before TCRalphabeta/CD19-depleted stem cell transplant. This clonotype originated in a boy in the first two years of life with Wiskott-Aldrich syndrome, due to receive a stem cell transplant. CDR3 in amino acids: CCASFSGLAYNEQFF. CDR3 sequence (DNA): TGCTGTGCTAGCTTCTCCGGACTAGCGTACAATGAGCAGTTCTTC.